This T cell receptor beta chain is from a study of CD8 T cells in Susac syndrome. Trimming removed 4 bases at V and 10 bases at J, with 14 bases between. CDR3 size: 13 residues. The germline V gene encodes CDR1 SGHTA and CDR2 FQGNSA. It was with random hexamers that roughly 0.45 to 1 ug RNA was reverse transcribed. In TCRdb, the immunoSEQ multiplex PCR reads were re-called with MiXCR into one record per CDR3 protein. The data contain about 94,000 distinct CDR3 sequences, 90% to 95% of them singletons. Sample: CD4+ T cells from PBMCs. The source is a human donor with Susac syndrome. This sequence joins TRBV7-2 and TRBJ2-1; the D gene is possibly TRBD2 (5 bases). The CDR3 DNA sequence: TGTGCCAGCAGCTGGACTTTGAACGCAGAGCAGTTCTTC. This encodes CASSWTLNAEQFF.